This entry describes one T cell receptor beta chain. It has no known antigen specificity. Base qualities are missing; no much larger clone stands one base away. The sample comes from a study of OX40 agonist ivuxolimab in advanced cancers. With regard to the full study: Ivuxolimab was an agonistic, fully human IgG2 monoclonal antibody directed against OX40 (CD134), a costimulatory receptor. Partial responses occurred in three dose-escalation patients: two with cutaneous melanoma and one with hepatocellular carcinoma. The paper covers the monotherapy dose-escalation part of the phase I ivuxolimab trial, which included N = 52 patients. Peripheral TCRbeta sequencing was intended to test whether TCR sequence diversity was altered and clonal T-cell expansion was caused by ivuxolimab. Of the approximately 54 dose-escalation patients, hepatocellular carcinoma was present in about 20, melanoma in approximately 15, renal cell carcinoma in 9 and head and neck cancer in 9. The dose-escalation cohort was approximately 83% male with a mean age of around 64 years, ranging from roughly 20 to 80. Patients were allowed to have had prior anti-PD-1, anti-PD-L1 or anti-CTLA-4 therapy, and 40% to 45% of the dose-escalation patients had been treated with checkpoint inhibitors. Intravenous ivuxolimab was administered to patients every 2 weeks at six dose levels: 0.01, 0.1, 0.3, 1.5, 3 and 10 mg/kg. Study-wide findings and limitations: Low levels of normalized T-cell clonal expansion were also seen in some nonresponding patients. Clonal expansion of both CD4+ and CD8+ blood T cells was observed from baseline to week 6 at doses 0.1 to 3.0 mg/kg. The antigen specificity of the peripheral T cells that underwent clonal expansion was not determined. After ivuxolimab, expanded clones were on average more numerous among CD8+ T cells than among CD4+ T cells. Partial responders in the 0.1-3.0 mg/kg groups had among the lowest normalized peripheral clonal expansion, especially among CD8+ T cells.

To sequence the TCRbeta CDR3 region, genomic DNA was isolated from the sorted cells. The immunoSEQ Assay was used to sequence the TCRbeta CDR3 regions. TCRdb carries this immuneACCESS record with in-frame sequences only. Its versions omit some clonotypes, under half of them owing to an unresolved V gene in the studies checked, with the rest unexplained. This sample holds 70,000 or so clones; 80% to 85% were observed only once. Around 0.75% of the sample rests with the top ten. The trial excluded patients who had a history of autoimmune disease or were on systemic immunosuppression. In every dose cohort, peripheral blood was drawn for TCR sequencing at baseline, cycle 4 day 1, and cycle 7 day 1. The samples were drawn from a first-in-human, open-label, multicenter phase I dose-escalation trial of ivuxolimab. Adults with locally advanced or metastatic melanoma, renal cell, hepatocellular, or head and neck squamous cell carcinoma were enrolled in the trial. Before TCR sequencing, CD4+ and CD8+ T cells were separately sorted from peripheral blood.

The clonotype comes from an adult with an advanced solid tumor such as melanoma, head and neck, liver or kidney cancer. This material consisted of CD4+ or CD8+ T cells sorted from blood, taken in a trial of the OX40 agonist ivuxolimab.

At the DNA level, the sequence is TGTGCCAGCAGTGGCTGGGGGGGTGGCACAGATACGCAGTATTTT. Translated, this is CASSGWGGGTDTQYF. The rearranged segments are TRBV28 and TRBJ2-3; 7 junctional bases match TRBD2. V has 5 bases trimmed and J has 1 base trimmed; junction bases matching no gene number 6. CDR1 MDHEN and CDR2 SYDVKM were looked up in the germline V gene. The cysteine opens and the phenylalanine closes a CDR3 of 15 amino acids. Solely the CDR3 DNA is kept, with 45 bases framed from the first base.